The TCR beta chain under discussion was sequenced for a study of T cell responses to AZD1222 COVID-19 vaccine. Germline CDR1 SQVTM, CDR2 ANQGSEA. The CDR3 totals 14 residues. This clone was observed once. A read error may account for a junction end that differs from germline. Analysis merged second doses at about 4 or about 12 weeks. The table came from immunoSEQ multiplex PCR; TCRdb's copy has only in-frame clones and leaves some out. The table shows 130,000 to 150,000 clones, with around 90% occurring only once. The source is an adult who received the AZD1222 COVID-19 vaccine. The chain recombines TRBV29-1 with TRBJ2-1, with 10 positions matching TRBD2. The sequencing here drew on peripheral blood, taken 28 days after the second AZD1222 dose. As DNA, the CDR3 is TGCAGCGTGGAAGGGACTAGCGAAGACAATGAGCAGTTCTTC. It translates to CSVEGTSEDNEQFF.